These 27 T cell receptor beta chains came from one sample sequenced in a study of T cell repertoires in cytomegalovirus infection. TCRdb re-called the reads with MiXCR, one entry per CDR3 protein. The sample yields approximately 190,000 distinct CDR3 sequences, approximately 30% seen once. The sequencing sample was made of PBMCs. These receptors were taken from a human donor in good health (CMV status not recorded). Some clones in this sample may be carry-over from other donors' samples.

This chain uses TRBV20-1 with TRBJ1-5; D possibly corresponds to TRBD1 (5 bases). The CDR3 consists of 15 residues. V dropped 6 bases and J dropped 3 bases, with 18 bases sitting between them. Germline assignment: CDR1 DFQATT and CDR2 SNEGSKA (reference sequence). The CDR3 DNA follows: TGCAGTGCCAGGGTAATAGTGGGAGACAATCAGCCCCAGCATTTT. This sequence encodes CSARVIVGDNQPQHF.

The V and J genes are TRBV12-3 or TRBV12-4 and TRBJ2-1, with a possible D match to TRBD2 (7 bases). V was cut by 3 bases and J by 2 bases, with 14 bases left in between. CDR3 length equals 16 residues. CDR3: CASSFRTGGPYNEQFF. CDR3 DNA sequence: TGTGCCAGCAGTTTCCGTACGGGGGGCCCCTACAATGAGCAGTTCTTC.

The chain has TRBV7-6 and TRBJ2-7; 9 bases line up with TRBD2. Trimming cost V 1 base and J 0 bases; bases outside gene matches: 7. This CDR3 region has 17 residues. In germline, CDR1 is SGHVS, CDR2 FNYEAQ. In DNA form, the CDR3 reads TGTGCCAGCAGCTTAGAGCGGGGGGCCCCGAGCTCCTACGAGCAGTACTTC. Encoded protein: CASSLERGAPSSYEQYF.

As regards this clonotype: A clone one base away is much larger, so this may be a read error. V is TRBV7-3 and J is TRBJ1-1; unclear D gene. CDR3 size: 13 residues. V was trimmed by 5 bases and J by 2 bases, leaving 9 bases between them. Per germline, CDR1 SGHTA and CDR2 FQGTGA. CDR3 region: CASSPSINTEAFF. The CDR3 nucleotides are TGTGCCAGCAGCCCCTCAATAAACACTGAAGCTTTCTTT.

This clonotype was counted between two and nine times. A read error may account for a junction end that differs from germline. The rearrangement links TRBV7-7 to TRBJ2-1, with D possibly TRBD1 on 5 matching bases. The V gene's germline CDR1 is SSHAT and CDR2 FNYEAQ (reference sequence). The CDR3 length is 14 residues. CDR3 bases: TGTGCTAGCAGCTTTGGGCAGGGTAACAATGAGCAGTTCTTC. Residues: CASSFGQGNNEQFF.

This clonotype was observed many times. The chain links TRBV7-2 to TRBJ2-5, with unresolved D. This CDR3 is 14 amino acids long. V was shortened by 1 base and J by 2 bases, with 8 bases between the two germline ends. CDR1 and CDR2 from the germline V gene are SGHTA and FQGNSA. The CDR3 DNA is TGTGCCAGCAGCTTAGTCCCTAGTCAAGAGACCCAGTACTTC. It yields the protein CASSLVPSQETQYF.

The V call is TRBV7-2, the J call TRBJ1-6; perhaps TRBD1 as D (6 bases). V was trimmed by 10 bases and J by 7 bases, leaving 14 bases between them. The V gene's germline CDR1 is SGHTA and CDR2 FQGNSA. The CDR3 is 13 residues long. The CDR3 coding sequence is TGTGCCACCAAAAGGGGGGGGAATTCACCCCTCCACTTT. The encoded protein is CATKRGGNSPLHF.

This clonotype was counted between two and nine times. The CDR3 loop reads CASSPRIMNTEAFF. CDR3 DNA sequence: TGTGCCAGCAGCCCCCGGATCATGAACACTGAAGCTTTCTTT. The rearrangement joins TRBV14 to TRBJ1-1; D unclear. V lost 4 bases and J 0 bases, leaving 9 bases between the germline ends. The CDR3 covers 14 residues. Germline V CDR1 and CDR2: SGHDN, FVKESK.

This clonotype occurred once. The CDR3, as DNA: TGTGCCAGCACTCTGATAGGGAACACTGAAGCTTTCTTT. Amino acids: CASTLIGNTEAFF. V is TRBV12-3 or TRBV12-4 and J is TRBJ1-1; no clear D gene. The CDR3 sequence is 13 residues long. V was clipped by 7 bases and J by 1 base, with 10 bases between them.

J is TRBJ1-2 and V is TRBV2; no reliable D call. The CDR3 length is 13 residues. Trimming took 2 bases from V and 8 from J, leaving 12 bases between them. CDR1 and CDR2 (germline): SNHLY, FYNNEI. The CDR3: CASSENTLRGYTF. In DNA form, the CDR3 reads TGTGCCAGCAGTGAAAACACCCTACGGGGCTACACCTTC. The variable domain in full, completed from reference TRBV2 and TRBJ1-2, reads EPEVTQTPSHQVTQMGQEVILRCVPISNHLYFYWYRQILGQKVEFLVSFYNNEISEKSEIFDDQFSVERPDGSNFTLKIRSTKLEDSAMYFCASSENTLRGYTFGSGTRLTVV.

The gene calls are TRBV2 and TRBJ2-1; 9 positions match TRBD2. The V gene's germline CDR1 is SNHLY and CDR2 FYNNEI. The CDR3 length is 15 residues. Trimming removed 6 bases from V and 4 bases from J; junction bases left unmatched: 7. The CDR3 DNA sequence: TGTGCCAGCAGCGGACTAGCGTGGGGGTACAATGAGCAGTTCTTC. This gives the protein CASSGLAWGYNEQFF.

Only a few counts were recorded for this clonotype. DNA of the CDR3: TGCAGCGTTGAAGAACCCGATTCCACCGGGGAGCTGTTTTTT. Its protein is CSVEEPDSTGELFF. V usage is TRBV29-1 and J usage is TRBJ2-2, with D unclear. Trimming took off 0 bases at V and 4 bases at J, with 9 bases between the two ends. The CDR3 is 14 residues long. The germline CDR1 and CDR2 sequences are SQVTM and ANQGSEA.

Comments on this clonotype: A read error may produce the germline difference seen at one junction end. The chain carries TRBV7-2 and TRBJ1-4; D is unclear. Per the germline V gene, CDR1 is SGHTA and CDR2 is FQGNSA. CDR3 size: 15 residues. This chain's CDR3 is CASSPNPLLNEKLIF. The CDR3 bases are TGTGCCAGCAGCCCGAACCCACTACTAAATGAAAAACTGATTTTT.

This rearrangement joins TRBV29-1 to TRBJ1-4; the D is unclear. Trimming shortened V by 4 bases and J by 7 bases, and 13 bases separated the two germline ends. The CDR3 extends over 13 amino acids. Per germline, CDR1 SQVTM and CDR2 ANQGSEA. The CDR3 DNA is TGCAGCGTTGTTACTGTTATGGGTGAAAAACTGTTTTTT. Protein product: CSVVTVMGEKLFF.

The chain is built from TRBV4-1 and TRBJ2-1; TRBD1 aligns across 7 bases. The CDR3 has 16 amino acids. V lost 0 bases and J lost 2; bases outside the gene matches: 4. CDR1 MGHRA and CDR2 YSYEKL come from the germline V gene. Written as DNA, the CDR3 is TGCGCCAGCAGCCAAGATAAAACAGGGGCCTACAATGAGCAGTTCTTC. This encodes CASSQDKTGAYNEQFF.

This chain connects TRBV28 to TRBJ1-1; tentatively, D is TRBD1 (6 bases). The CDR3 totals 15 residues. Germline assignment: CDR1 MDHEN and CDR2 SYDVKM. The V end was cut by 7 bases, the J end by 0 bases, with 15 bases between. CDR3 in amino acids: CASIKGGYMNTEAFF. CDR3 in DNA: TGTGCCAGCATCAAGGGGGGTTACATGAACACTGAAGCTTTCTTT. Filled out from reference TRBV28 and TRBJ1-1, the complete variable domain reads DVKVTQSSRYLVKRTGEKVFLECVQDMDHENMFWYRQDPGLGLRLIYFSYDVKMKEKGDIPEGYSVSREKKERFSLILESASTNQTSMYLCASIKGGYMNTEAFFGQGTRLTVV.

The chain uses TRBV6-2 or TRBV6-3 and TRBJ2-7; D is undetermined. The CDR3 totals 13 residues. Per the germline V gene, CDR1 is MNHEY and CDR2 is SVGEGT. V was cut by 3 bases and J by 6 bases, with 12 bases left in between. The CDR3: CASSYAHGFEQYF. CDR3 coding DNA: TGTGCCAGCAGTTATGCACACGGGTTCGAGCAGTACTTC.

This clonotype was recorded a few times. The rearrangement joins TRBV3-1 to TRBJ2-7; 8 bases line up with TRBD1. Germline lookup yields CDR1 LGHDT and CDR2 YNNKEL (reference sequence). Trimming cost V 2 bases and J 3 bases; bases outside gene matches: 15. The CDR3 has 18 residues. CDR3 in amino acids: CASSQHPPQGAIGYEQYF. The CDR3, as DNA: TGTGCCAGCAGCCAACATCCCCCCCAGGGGGCCATCGGCTACGAGCAGTACTTC.

This clonotype was counted only a few times. The gene calls are TRBV20-1 and TRBJ2-4; a possible D gene is TRBD2 (6 bases). This CDR3 has 13 amino acids. The germline V and J ends were trimmed by 3 bases and 8 bases, with 14 bases remaining between them. Germline-derived CDR1 and CDR2 are DFQATT and SNEGSKA (reference sequence). CDR3 bases: TGCAGTGCTAGGGACGGCTGGGGGGACATTCAGTACTTC. This codes for CSARDGWGDIQYF.

On this clonotype itself: Being one base from a much bigger clone, this may be a read error. The CDR3 end shows no conserved phenylalanine or tryptophan, and so a read error is likely. The chain employs TRBV6-2 or TRBV6-3 and TRBJ2-3; D may be TRBD2 (5 bases). The CDR3 totals 13 residues. Germline V gene data show CDR1 as MNHEY and CDR2 as SVGEGT. V was shortened by 6 bases and J by 0 bases, with 7 bases between the two germline ends. In nucleotides, the CDR3 is TGTGCCAGCAGCAGGACTAGCACAGATACGCAGTATCTT. It translates to CASSRTSTDTQYL.

This clonotype was picked up a small number of times. The rearrangement links TRBV20-1 to TRBJ2-7; 8 bases are a match to TRBD1. CDR1 and CDR2 (germline): DFQATT, SNEGSKA (reference sequence). CDR3 size: 16 residues. The V gene end was trimmed by 6 bases and the J gene end by 2 bases; junction bases not matched to a gene: 15. This chain's CDR3 is CSAQGAADRVTYEQYF. The CDR3 DNA reads TGCAGTGCCCAGGGGGCCGCGGACAGGGTGACCTACGAGCAGTACTTC.

The V and J genes are TRBV2 and TRBJ1-4, with D possibly being TRBD1 (5 bases). This CDR3 is 13 amino acids long. Germline CDR1 reads SNHLY; CDR2 reads FYNNEI. The V end lost 11 bases, the J end lost 8 bases, and 18 bases lay between the germline ends. The CDR3 DNA is TGTGCCCGCACAGGACGAACGGGGGAAAAACTGTTTTTT. It specifies CARTGRTGEKLFF.

In its sample, this clonotype was seen many times. The chain links TRBV7-8 to TRBJ1-4; D gene ambiguous. The germline V gene encodes CDR1 SGHVS and CDR2 FQNEAQ. The CDR3 spans 12 residues. Trimming removed 1 base at V and 10 bases at J, with 7 bases between. The CDR3 spells CASSLGDGKLFF. The CDR3 bases are TGTGCCAGCAGCTTAGGCGACGGAAAACTGTTTTTT. Variable domain in full (rest from reference TRBV7-8 and TRBJ1-4): GAGVSQSPRYKVAKRGQDVALRCDPISGHVSLFWYQQALGQGPEFLTYFQNEAQLDKSGLPSDRFFAERPEGSVSTLKIQRTQQEDSAVYLCASSLGDGKLFFGSGTQLSVL.

This clonotype was counted many times. The CDR3 nucleotides read TGTGCCAGCAGCTTAGCAGAGTCCTCTGGGGCCAACGTCCTGACTTTC. This encodes CASSLAESSGANVLTF. The chain has TRBV7-3 and TRBJ2-6; no firm D call. This CDR3 has 16 amino acids. Looked up from germline, CDR1 is SGHTA and CDR2 is FQGTGA. Trimming pared 2 bases from V and 0 bases from J, leaving 8 bases between.

V gene TRBV6-2 or TRBV6-3 combines with J gene TRBJ2-2; D is ambiguous. CDR3 length: 16 amino acids. The germline gives CDR1 MNHEY, CDR2 SVGEGT. With 2 bases removed from V and 0 bases from J, the gap between germline ends came to 10 bases. The CDR3 sequence: CASSYGSGTNTGELFF. The CDR3 coding sequence is TGTGCCAGCAGTTACGGGTCGGGTACGAACACCGGGGAGCTGTTTTTT.

The gene calls are TRBV12-3 or TRBV12-4 and TRBJ1-3; possible D gene TRBD1, 5 bases. The CDR3 has 14 residues. V lost 5 bases and J 4 bases, leaving 12 bases between the germline ends. CDR3 loop: CASSPGGDGNTIYF. The CDR3 DNA is TGTGCCAGCAGTCCCGGGGGGGACGGAAACACCATATATTTT.

This clonotype was recorded many times. This sequence joins TRBV7-8 and TRBJ1-5, with 9 nucleotides matching TRBD1. The CDR3 sequence is 15 residues long. Trimming removed 5 bases from V and 5 bases from J; junction bases left unmatched: 7. The V gene's germline CDR1 is SGHVS and CDR2 FQNEAQ. The CDR3: CASSMDRGNDQPQHF. CDR3 DNA sequence: TGTGCCAGCAGCATGGACAGGGGAAACGATCAGCCCCAGCATTTT.